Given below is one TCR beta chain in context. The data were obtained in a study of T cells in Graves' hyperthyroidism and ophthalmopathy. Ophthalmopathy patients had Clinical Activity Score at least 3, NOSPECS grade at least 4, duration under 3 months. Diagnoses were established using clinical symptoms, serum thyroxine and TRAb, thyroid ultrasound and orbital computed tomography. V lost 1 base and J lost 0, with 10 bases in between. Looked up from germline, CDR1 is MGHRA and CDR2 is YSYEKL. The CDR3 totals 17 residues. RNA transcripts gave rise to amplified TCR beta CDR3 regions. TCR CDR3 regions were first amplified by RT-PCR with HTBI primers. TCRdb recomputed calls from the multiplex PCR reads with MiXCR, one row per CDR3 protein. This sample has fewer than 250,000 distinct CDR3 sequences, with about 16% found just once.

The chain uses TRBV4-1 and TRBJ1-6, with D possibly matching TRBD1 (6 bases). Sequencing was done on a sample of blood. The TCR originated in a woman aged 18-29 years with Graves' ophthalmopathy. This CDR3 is CASSQGVGGSYNSPLHF. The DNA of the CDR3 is TGCGCCAGCAGCCAAGGCGTAGGGGGCTCCTATAATTCACCCCTCCACTTT.